A selection of T cell receptor beta chains follows, all from one sample in a study of blood T cell repertoires in COVID-19. Clones were sequenced by immunoSEQ multiplex PCR, and TCRdb holds only the in-frame ones, with some missing. Among 75,000 to 85,000 clones, 80% to 90% were seen once, and the ten largest hold approximately 11%. The sequenced sample consisted of peripheral blood. Receptors were obtained from a man in his sixties with COVID-19, enrolled during active disease. The conserved cysteine and the conserved F or W are not part of the CDR3 here.

>TRBV5-4|TRBJ2-3
ASGPGGAPTDTQY
>TRBV30|TRBJ2-3
AWNQITDTQY
>TRBV28|TRBJ2-7
ASSLVPSEQY
>TRBV2|TRBJ1-1
ASSADRVATEAF
>TRBV4-1|TRBJ1-4
ASSQQEANEKLF
>TRBV11-2|TRBJ1-4
ASSLKGTGGGLKAQLF
>TRBV11-2|TRBJ2-3
ASSLDYKTSGRTDTQY
>TRBV7-2|TRBJ1-2
ASSQSTVGSYGYT
>TRBV28|TRBJ1-4
ASTALEGRVGATNEKLF
>TRBV27|TRBJ2-7
ASRDRVSDEQY
>TRBV6-5|TRBJ1-5
ASNPRTGSRQPQH
>TRBV5-1|TRBJ2-5
ASSWIGLAGSETQY
>TRBV19|TRBJ2-3
ASSIRTSGSTDTQY
>TRBV6-5|TRBJ1-4
ASSPRQGQDEKLF
>TRBV5-1|TRBJ1-1
ASSLGQGAQTEAF
>TRBV4-2|TRBJ2-3
ASTRSSSGGSTDTQY
>TRBV5-1|TRBJ2-3
ASSLGGAGTDTQY
>TRBV28|TRBJ1-2
ASTSEGLSGYT
>TRBV28|TRBJ2-5
ASRAGTSGVRETQY
>TRBV6-1|TRBJ1-5
ASSERGRGDQPQH
>TRBV7-3|TRBJ2-3
ASSPRPLFGADTQY
>TRBV19|TRBJ1-1
ASRGDRGQGNTEAF
>TRBV11-2|TRBJ1-2
ASSLQQANYGYT
>TRBV19|TRBJ2-5
ASSRNEGSGRFGETQY
>TRBV6-5|TRBJ2-3
ASSIQGFNTDTQY
>TRBV6-5|TRBJ2-5
ASSRALPGETQY
>TRBV2|TRBJ1-3
ASSPRGGYGNTIY
>TRBV7-9|TRBJ2-7
ASSPHGEAEQY
>TRBV7-9|TRBJ2-1
ASSRDNYNEQF
>TRBV28|TRBJ1-2
ASSLGGGLNNYGYT
>TRBV29-1|TRBJ1-2
SVEPWGDYGYT
>TRBV21-1|TRBJ2-1
ASSNGMAGGAAHNEQF
>TRBV6-5|TRBJ1-3
ASTPVSGNTIY
>TRBV30|TRBJ2-5
AWSAIGREKTQY
>TRBV5-1|TRBJ2-7
ASSSSYEQY
>TRBV28|TRBJ1-5
ASSPLGGGSQPQH
>TRBV4-2|TRBJ2-2
ASSLGNSGNTGELF
>TRBV4-1|TRBJ2-7
ASSPLTGGYEQY
>TRBV5-1|TRBJ2-3
ASSWTSGGTDTQY
>TRBV5-4|TRBJ2-1
ASSSGLNNEQF
>TRBV9|TRBJ2-1
ASSPHRGNEQF
>TRBV15|TRBJ1-2
ATSKRDTAYGYT
>TRBV28|TRBJ2-7
ASRSDGQGLSYEQY
>TRBV13|TRBJ1-3
ASSGGDRTLGNTIY
>TRBV27|TRBJ1-2
ASRPQGRTHGYT
>TRBV7-2|TRBJ2-3
ASSLVAGGPSTDTQY
>TRBV6-5|TRBJ1-2
ASSYSNRVGGYT
>TRBV5-4|TRBJ1-1
ASSSGPKQGSEAF
>TRBV6-5|TRBJ1-4
ASSPQGGGNEKLF
>TRBV27|TRBJ1-6
ASSAGSSYNSPLH
>TRBV9|TRBJ1-3
ASSVGTKLSISSGNTIY
>TRBV4-1|TRBJ1-2
ASSQNRVANYGYT
>TRBV6-1|TRBJ2-7
ASSAGVGGGSYEQY
>TRBV10-1|TRBJ2-2
ASSQRGDGELF
>TRBV28|TRBJ1-2
ASSPNPGTGGYGYT